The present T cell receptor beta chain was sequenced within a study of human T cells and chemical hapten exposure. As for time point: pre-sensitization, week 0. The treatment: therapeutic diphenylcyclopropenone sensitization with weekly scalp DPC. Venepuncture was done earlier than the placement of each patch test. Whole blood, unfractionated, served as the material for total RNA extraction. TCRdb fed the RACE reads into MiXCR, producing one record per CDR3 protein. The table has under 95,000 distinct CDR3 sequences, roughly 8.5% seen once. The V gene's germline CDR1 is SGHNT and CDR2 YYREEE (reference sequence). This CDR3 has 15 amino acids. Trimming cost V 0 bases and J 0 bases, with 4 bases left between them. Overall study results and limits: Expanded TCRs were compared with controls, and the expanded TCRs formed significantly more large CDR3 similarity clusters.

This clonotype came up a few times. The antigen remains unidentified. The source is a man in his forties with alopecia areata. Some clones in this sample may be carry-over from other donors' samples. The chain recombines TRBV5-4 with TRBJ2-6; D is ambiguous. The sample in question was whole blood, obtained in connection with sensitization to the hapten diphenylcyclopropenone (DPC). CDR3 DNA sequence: TGTGCCAGCAGCTTGGGGTTCTCTGGGGCCAACGTCCTGACTTTC. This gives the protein CASSLGFSGANVLTF.